This T cell receptor beta chain was obtained from a study of blood T cell repertoires in COVID-19. As for the study in general: From the United States, Italy and Spain came samples of acute and convalescent COVID-19. Sample material is recorded as cDNA or gDNA derived from T cells, B-cell-depleted T cells, or PBMCs.

CDR1 and CDR2 from the germline V gene are MNHNY and SVGAGI (reference sequence). The CDR3 totals 16 residues. Trimming shortened V by 7 bases and J by 4 bases, and 20 bases separated the two germline ends. In the original workflow: The authors estimated nucleated cell counts from reference gene primer amplification. Sequencing was performed with immunoSEQ multiplex PCR; in TCRdb, only in-frame clones are kept and a portion is missing. V and J calls and clone size are copied from that table; D and trimming were computed from the DNA. The data contain 150,000 or so clones, 82% of them singletons. The clonotype was recovered from a woman aged 70-85 years with acute or convalescent COVID-19. Sample: peripheral blood. The gene calls are TRBV6-6 and TRBJ1-5; D possibly corresponds to TRBD1 (5 bases). This chain's CDR3 is CASTGLGGASNQPQHF. The CDR3 region has the DNA TGTGCCAGCACCGGACTCGGCGGGGCTAGTAATCAGCCCCAGCATTTT.